This T cell receptor beta chain was obtained from a study of blood T cell repertoires in COVID-19 (dated by TCRdb to about 2020). Concerning the study at large: Samples covering the acute and convalescent phases of COVID-19 were provided by collaborators in the United States, Italy and Spain. Subjects who had been exposed to COVID-19, were actively infected with it, or had recovered from it provided the deeply sampled blood TCRbeta repertoires that made up the dataset. Where available, HLA class I and class II types were taken from metadata supplied by the sample provider and were not determined by assay-based typing. A de-identified subject ID, COVID-19 status, age in years and sex were almost always included in the sample metadata. The material from the prospective study consisted of cDNA or gDNA derived from T cells, B-cell-depleted T cells, or PBMCs. The repertoires were made available in a free public database intended to serve as a resource for research on the immune response to SARS-CoV-2. Samples were obtained from the ongoing ImmuneRACE study (first 160 participants) and from about 1,300 subjects provided by 6 global collaborators. The investigation overall reported the following: How much clinical and demographic metadata was included differed by source and by participant, and the metadata was provided uncurated.

Each collaborating institution followed its own protocols to collect whole blood in K2EDTA tubes. Collaborator samples were shipped for TCRbeta analysis as frozen whole blood, isolated PBMCs, or DNA extracted from either sample type. A note on this clone: No cognate antigen has been identified for it. The sample holds no much larger clone one base away, and base qualities are not on file.

The immunoSEQ Assay, a bias-controlled multiplex PCR, was used to amplify TCRbeta CDR3 regions from genomic DNA. Concerning the study's data processing: The number of nucleated cells in each sample was estimated from the amplification of reference gene primers within the assay. To quantify the absolute abundance of each unique TCRbeta CDR3 rearrangement, sequence reads were collapsed and filtered. For each sample, productive Simpson clonality was calculated as the square root of Simpson's diversity index across productive rearrangements. TCRdb mirrors the immuneACCESS table, restricted to in-frame sequences. Some clones are absent from its copies; in checked studies, under half trace to an unresolved V gene, and the reason for the others is unknown. V and J calls and clone size come straight from that table; D and trimming were deduced from the DNA. The sample yields over 100,000 clones; over 65% were counted once. Jointly, the top ten make up approximately 18% of the sample.

The germline V gene (reference sequence) provides CDR1 MNHNY and CDR2 SVGAGI. From cysteine to phenylalanine, the CDR3 is 15 amino acids long. The kept DNA is CDR3 alone, 45 bases in frame from the first base. Trimmed from V: 6 bases; trimmed from J: 4 bases; junction bases lacking a gene match: 8. Sequencing used peripheral blood. The clonotype was recovered from a woman between 55 and 75 years old with acute or convalescent COVID-19. The receptor chain draws on TRBV6-6 and TRBJ2-3; TRBD2 fits 9 bases in the junction. CDR3 protein: CASRSGGGGADTQYF. DNA sequence: TGTGCCAGCAGGTCGGGCGGGGGGGGAGCAGATACGCAGTATTTT.